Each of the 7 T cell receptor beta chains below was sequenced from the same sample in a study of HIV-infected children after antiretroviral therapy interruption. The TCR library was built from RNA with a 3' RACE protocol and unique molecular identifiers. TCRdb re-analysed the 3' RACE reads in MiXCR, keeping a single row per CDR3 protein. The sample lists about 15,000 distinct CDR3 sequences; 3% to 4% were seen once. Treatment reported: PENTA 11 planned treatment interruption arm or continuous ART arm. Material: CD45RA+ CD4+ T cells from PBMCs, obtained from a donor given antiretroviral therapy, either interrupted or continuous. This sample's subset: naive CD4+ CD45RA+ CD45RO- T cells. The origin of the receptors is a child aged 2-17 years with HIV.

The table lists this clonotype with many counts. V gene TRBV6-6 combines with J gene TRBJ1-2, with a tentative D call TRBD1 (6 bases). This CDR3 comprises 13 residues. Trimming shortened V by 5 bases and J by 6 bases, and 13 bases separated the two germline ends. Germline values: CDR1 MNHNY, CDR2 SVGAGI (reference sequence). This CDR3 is CASSEDSRDGYTF. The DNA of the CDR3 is TGTGCCAGCAGTGAGGACAGCCGAGATGGCTACACCTTC.

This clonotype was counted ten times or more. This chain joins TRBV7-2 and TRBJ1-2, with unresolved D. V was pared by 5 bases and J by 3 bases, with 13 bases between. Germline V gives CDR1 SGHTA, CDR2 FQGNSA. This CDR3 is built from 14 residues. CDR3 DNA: TGTGCCAGCAGCCCCCGCCGGACTGACTATGGCTACACCTTC. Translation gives CASSPRRTDYGYTF.

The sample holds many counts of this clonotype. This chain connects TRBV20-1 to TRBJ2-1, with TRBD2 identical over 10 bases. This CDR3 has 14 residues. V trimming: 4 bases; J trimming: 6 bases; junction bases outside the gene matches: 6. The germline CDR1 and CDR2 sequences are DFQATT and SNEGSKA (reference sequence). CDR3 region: CSATSGRRGNEQFF. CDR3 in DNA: TGCAGTGCTACTAGCGGGAGAAGGGGCAATGAGCAGTTCTTC.

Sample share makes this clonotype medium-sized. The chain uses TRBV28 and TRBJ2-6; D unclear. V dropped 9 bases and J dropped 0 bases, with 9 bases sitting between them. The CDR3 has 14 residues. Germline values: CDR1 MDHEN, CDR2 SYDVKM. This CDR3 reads CASRQFSGANVLTF. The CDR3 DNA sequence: TGTGCCAGTCGCCAGTTCTCTGGGGCCAACGTCCTGACTTTC.

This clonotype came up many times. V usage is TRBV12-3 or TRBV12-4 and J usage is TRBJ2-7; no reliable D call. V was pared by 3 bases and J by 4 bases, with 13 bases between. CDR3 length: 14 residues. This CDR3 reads CASSFGGDGYEQYF. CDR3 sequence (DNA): TGTGCCAGCAGTTTTGGTGGGGATGGGTACGAGCAGTACTTC.

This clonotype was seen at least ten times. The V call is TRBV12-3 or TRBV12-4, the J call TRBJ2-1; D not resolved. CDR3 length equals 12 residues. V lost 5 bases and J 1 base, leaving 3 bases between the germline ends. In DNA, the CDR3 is TGTGCCAGCAGTAGGTCCTACAATGAGCAGTTCTTC. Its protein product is CASSRSYNEQFF.

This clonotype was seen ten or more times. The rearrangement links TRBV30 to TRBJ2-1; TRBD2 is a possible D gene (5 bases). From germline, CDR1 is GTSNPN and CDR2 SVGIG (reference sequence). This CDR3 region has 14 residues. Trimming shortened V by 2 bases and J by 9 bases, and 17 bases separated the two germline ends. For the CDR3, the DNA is TGTGCCTGGAGTCTTTGGGAGAACTATGCTGAGCAGTTCTTC. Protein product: CAWSLWENYAEQFF.